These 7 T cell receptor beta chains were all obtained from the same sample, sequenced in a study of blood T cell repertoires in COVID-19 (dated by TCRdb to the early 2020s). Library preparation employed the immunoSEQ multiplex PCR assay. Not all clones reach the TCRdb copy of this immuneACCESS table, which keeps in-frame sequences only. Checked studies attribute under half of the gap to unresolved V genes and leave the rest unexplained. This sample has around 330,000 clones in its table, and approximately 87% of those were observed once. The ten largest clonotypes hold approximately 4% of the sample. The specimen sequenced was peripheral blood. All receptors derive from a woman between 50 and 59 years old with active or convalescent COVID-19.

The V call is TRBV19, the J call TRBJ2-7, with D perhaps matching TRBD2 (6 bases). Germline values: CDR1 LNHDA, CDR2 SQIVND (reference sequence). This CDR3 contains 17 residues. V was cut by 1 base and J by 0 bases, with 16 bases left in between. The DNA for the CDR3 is TGTGCCAGTAGTATAGCCCTGTCGGGACTGGGCTCCTACGAGCAGTACTTC. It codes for CASSIALSGLGSYEQYF.

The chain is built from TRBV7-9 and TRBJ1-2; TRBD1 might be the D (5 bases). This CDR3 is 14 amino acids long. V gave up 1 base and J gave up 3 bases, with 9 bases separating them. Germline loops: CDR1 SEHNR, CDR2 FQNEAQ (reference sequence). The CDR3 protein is CASSLERDDYGYTF. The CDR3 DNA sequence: TGTGCCAGCAGCTTAGAGCGGGACGACTATGGCTACACCTTC. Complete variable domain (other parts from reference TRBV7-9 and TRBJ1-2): DTGVSQNPRHKITKRGQNVTFRCDPISEHNRLYWYRQTLGQGPEFLTYFQNEAQLEKSRLLSDRFSAERPKGSFSTLEIQRTEQGDSAMYLCASSLERDDYGYTFGSGTRLTVV.

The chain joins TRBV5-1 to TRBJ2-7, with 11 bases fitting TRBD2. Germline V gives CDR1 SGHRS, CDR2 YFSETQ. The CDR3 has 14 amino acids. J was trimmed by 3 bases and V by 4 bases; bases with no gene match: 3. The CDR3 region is CASSPGTSGYEQYF. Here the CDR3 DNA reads TGCGCCAGCAGCCCCGGGACTAGCGGCTACGAGCAGTACTTC.

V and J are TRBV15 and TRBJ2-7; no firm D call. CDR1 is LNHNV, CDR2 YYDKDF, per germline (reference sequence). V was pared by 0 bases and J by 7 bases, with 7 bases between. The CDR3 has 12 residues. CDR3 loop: CATSRDGDEQYF. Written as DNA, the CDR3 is TGTGCCACCAGCAGAGATGGAGATGAGCAGTACTTC.

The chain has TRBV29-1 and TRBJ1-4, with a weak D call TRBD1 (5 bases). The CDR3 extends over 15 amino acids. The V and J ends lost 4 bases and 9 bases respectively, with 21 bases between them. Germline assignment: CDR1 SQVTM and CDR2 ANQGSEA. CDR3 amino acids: CSVGIGGRGGQKLFF. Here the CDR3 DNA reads TGCAGCGTTGGCATCGGAGGGAGGGGTGGGCAAAAACTGTTTTTT.

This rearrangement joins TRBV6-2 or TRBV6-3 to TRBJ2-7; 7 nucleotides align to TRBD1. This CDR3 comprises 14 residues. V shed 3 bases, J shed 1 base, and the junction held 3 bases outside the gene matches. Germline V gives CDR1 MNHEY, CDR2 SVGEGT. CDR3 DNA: TGTGCCAGCAGTTATCCGGGACAGTCCTACGAGCAGTACTTC. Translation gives CASSYPGQSYEQYF.

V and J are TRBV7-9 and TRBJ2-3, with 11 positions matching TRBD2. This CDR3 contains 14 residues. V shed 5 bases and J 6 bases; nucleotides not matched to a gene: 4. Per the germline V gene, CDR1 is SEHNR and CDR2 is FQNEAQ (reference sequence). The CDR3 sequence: CASSPTSGTDTQYF. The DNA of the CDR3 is TGTGCCAGCAGCCCGACTAGCGGGACGGATACGCAGTATTTT.